This T cell receptor (beta chain) comes out of a study of blood T cell repertoires in COVID-19. The V gene end was trimmed by 2 bases and the J gene end by 3 bases; junction bases not matched to a gene: 4. This CDR3 contains 15 residues. Germline CDR1 is SGHRS and CDR2 is YFSETQ. Here immunoSEQ multiplex PCR was the method, and the copy in TCRdb shows in-frame clones only, minus some. The sample has roughly 520,000 clones, approximately 88% seen once; the top ten hold less than 2%. V and J are TRBV5-1 and TRBJ2-2; 7 bases line up with TRBD1. Source material: PBMCs or T cells enriched from blood (not recorded which). The clonotype originates from a woman aged 35 to 49 who had recovered from COVID-19. CDR3: CASSLQGSDTGELFF. The CDR3 nucleotides read TGCGCCAGCAGCTTACAGGGGTCGGACACCGGGGAGCTGTTTTTT.